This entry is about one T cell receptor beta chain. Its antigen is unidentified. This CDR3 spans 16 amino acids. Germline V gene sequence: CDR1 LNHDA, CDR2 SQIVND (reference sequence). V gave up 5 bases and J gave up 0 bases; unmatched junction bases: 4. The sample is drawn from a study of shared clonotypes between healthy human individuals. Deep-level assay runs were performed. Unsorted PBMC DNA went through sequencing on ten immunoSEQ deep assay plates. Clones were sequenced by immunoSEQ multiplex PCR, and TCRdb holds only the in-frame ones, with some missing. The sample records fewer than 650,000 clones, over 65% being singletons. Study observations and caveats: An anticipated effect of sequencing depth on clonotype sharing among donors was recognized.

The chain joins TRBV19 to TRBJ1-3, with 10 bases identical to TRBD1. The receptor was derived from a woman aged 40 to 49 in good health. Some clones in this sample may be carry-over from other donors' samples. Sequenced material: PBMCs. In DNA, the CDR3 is TGTGCCAGTAGTCCGCGACAGGGGGCCTCTGGAAACACCATATATTTT. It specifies CASSPRQGASGNTIYF.